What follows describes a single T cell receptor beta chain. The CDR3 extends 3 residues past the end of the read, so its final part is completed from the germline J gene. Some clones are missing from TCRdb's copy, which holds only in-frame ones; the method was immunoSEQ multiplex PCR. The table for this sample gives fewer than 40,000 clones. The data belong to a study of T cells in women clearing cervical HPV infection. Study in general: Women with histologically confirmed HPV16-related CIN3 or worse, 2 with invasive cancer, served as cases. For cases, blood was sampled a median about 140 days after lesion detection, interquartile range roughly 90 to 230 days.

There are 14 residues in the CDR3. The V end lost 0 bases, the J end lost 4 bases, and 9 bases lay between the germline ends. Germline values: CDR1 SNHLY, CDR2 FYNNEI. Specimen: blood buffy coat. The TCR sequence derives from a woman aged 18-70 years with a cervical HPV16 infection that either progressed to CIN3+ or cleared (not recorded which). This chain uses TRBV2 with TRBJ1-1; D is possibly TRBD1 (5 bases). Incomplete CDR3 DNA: TGTGCCAGCAGTGAAGCAGCCAGGGCCACTGAA. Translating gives CASSEAARATE. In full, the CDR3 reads CASSEAARATEAFF. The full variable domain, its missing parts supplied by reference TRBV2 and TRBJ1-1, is EPEVTQTPSHQVTQMGQEVILRCVPISNHLYFYWYRQILGQKVEFLVSFYNNEISEKSEIFDDQFSVERPDGSNFTLKIRSTKLEDSAMYFCASSEAARATEAFFGQGTRLTVV.